The 22 T cell receptor beta chains below come from one sample, sequenced in a study of control samples from healthy donors and cancer patients. The table came from immunoSEQ multiplex PCR; TCRdb's copy has only in-frame clones and leaves some out. Of about 170,000 clones in the sample, about 94% were seen once. The material sequenced was blood. The receptors shown here come from a woman aged 55-70 years in good health.

This chain links TRBV7-8 with TRBJ1-1; D is unresolved. Germline V gene lookup returns CDR1 SGHVS and CDR2 FQNEAQ. Trimming shortened V by 5 bases and J by 6 bases, and 13 bases separated the two germline ends. This CDR3 has 13 amino acids. This CDR3 is CASSRGWEAEAFF. CDR3 bases: TGTGCCAGCAGCCGCGGTTGGGAGGCTGAAGCTTTCTTT.

This chain connects TRBV14 to TRBJ2-2; no clear D gene. The CDR3 consists of 16 residues. With 4 bases removed from V and 5 bases from J, the gap between germline ends came to 17 bases. CDR1 and CDR2 (germline): SGHDN, FVKESK. CDR3 loop: CASSRITPVGTGELFF. The DNA of the CDR3 is TGTGCCAGCAGCCGTATAACGCCTGTGGGGACCGGGGAGCTGTTTTTT.

J is TRBJ1-1 and V is TRBV19, with D possibly being TRBD1 (6 bases). The CDR3 is 15 residues long. The V gene's germline CDR1 is LNHDA and CDR2 SQIVND (reference sequence). The ends were cut back, 1 base at V and 4 bases at J, with 13 bases in the middle. This chain's CDR3 is CASSIGEGGATEAFF. The CDR3 DNA follows: TGTGCCAGTAGTATAGGGGAAGGGGGGGCCACTGAAGCTTTCTTT.

This clone has just a few counts. The chain combines TRBV6-5 with TRBJ2-4; D is uncertain. Germline V gives CDR1 MNHEY, CDR2 SVGAGI. The V end lost 5 bases, the J end lost 1 base, and 6 bases lay between the germline ends. The CDR3 has 13 amino acids. This CDR3 reads CASSTPAKNIQYF. The CDR3 DNA reads as TGTGCCAGCAGTACGCCGGCCAAAAACATTCAGTACTTC.

V usage is TRBV5-6 and J usage is TRBJ2-2; D gene ambiguous. Germline V gene lookup returns CDR1 SGHDT and CDR2 YYEEEE. V lost 4 bases, J lost 6 bases, and 10 bases lay in between. The CDR3 has 13 residues. CDR3: CASSPGYAGELFF. In DNA, the CDR3 is TGTGCCAGCAGCCCCGGGTACGCCGGGGAGCTGTTTTTT.

The chain employs TRBV7-2 and TRBJ1-2, with D possibly being TRBD1 (5 bases). The germline CDR1 and CDR2 sequences are SGHTA and FQGNSA. Trimming took 0 bases from V and 0 from J, leaving 5 bases between them. The CDR3 runs 14 residues. The DNA of the CDR3 is TGTGCCAGCAGCTTAGCGACAGCTAACTATGGCTACACCTTC. This encodes CASSLATANYGYTF. Full variable domain (rest looked up from reference TRBV7-2 and TRBJ1-2): GAGVSQSPSNKVTEKGKDVELRCDPISGHTALYWYRQSLGQGLEFLIYFQGNSAPDKSGLPSDRFSAERTGGSVSTLTIQRTQQEDSAVYLCASSLATANYGYTFGSGTRLTVV.

J is TRBJ1-5 and V is TRBV29-1, with D unresolved. V was pared by 6 bases and J by 2 bases, with 14 bases between. The length of the CDR3 is 14 residues. Germline CDR1 and CDR2: SQVTM and ANQGSEA. The CDR3 bases are TGCAGCGTGGCCGGCACCAACGGCAATCAGCCCCAGCATTTT. Translated, it gives CSVAGTNGNQPQHF.

The rearrangement uses TRBV4-2 and TRBJ2-3; 8 positions match TRBD1. V lost 3 bases, J lost 0 bases, and 5 bases stayed unmatched. The germline gives CDR1 LGHNA, CDR2 YNFKEQ. This CDR3 contains 16 residues. The CDR3 sequence is CASSQGDRQSTDTQYF. In DNA form, the CDR3 reads TGTGCCAGCAGCCAGGGGGACAGGCAGAGCACAGATACGCAGTATTTT.

The chain couples TRBV18 to TRBJ1-5; 7 nucleotides line up with TRBD1. The CDR3 runs to 14 residues. V dropped 2 bases and J dropped 6; count of bases not matched to a gene: 4. Germline CDR1 and CDR2: KGHSH and LQKENI. As DNA, the CDR3 is TGTGCCAGCTCACCAACAGGGGAGGGTCAGCCCCAGCATTTT. Translated, it gives CASSPTGEGQPQHF.

The chain carries TRBV9 and TRBJ1-1; 9 bases align to TRBD1. After removal of 4 bases from V and 1 base from J, the junction contained 2 bases not matched to a gene. The CDR3 runs to 14 residues. The germline CDR1 and CDR2 sequences are SGDLS and YYNGEE. CDR3 in DNA: TGTGCCAGCAGCAAGGGACAGGGGAACACTGAAGCTTTCTTT. Residues: CASSKGQGNTEAFF.

The chain has TRBV5-4 and TRBJ2-1, with 13 positions matching TRBD2. The germline gives CDR1 SGHNT, CDR2 YYREEE (reference sequence). J gave up 2 bases and V 2 bases, and 7 bases lay outside the gene matches. The CDR3 totals 18 residues. The DNA for the CDR3 is TGTGCCAGCAGCTTAGGGACTAGCGGGGCGGGGCCCTACAATGAGCAGTTCTTC. Translating gives CASSLGTSGAGPYNEQFF.

V is TRBV5-1 and J is TRBJ1-6; D gene unclear. The CDR3 spans 19 residues. V dropped 0 bases and J dropped 4 bases, with 20 bases sitting between them. Germline loops: CDR1 SGHRS, CDR2 YFSETQ. The CDR3 reads CASSLVSGRSLIYNSPLHF. The DNA of the CDR3 is TGCGCCAGCAGCTTGGTGAGCGGCCGAAGTCTCATTTATAATTCACCCCTCCACTTT.

This clone occurred a few times. The gene calls are TRBV12-3 or TRBV12-4 and TRBJ2-1; D is unresolved. V gave up 1 base and J gave up 8 bases, with 9 bases separating them. This CDR3 comprises 13 residues. The CDR3 spells CASSLDIVDEQFF. The CDR3 nucleotides are TGTGCCAGCAGTTTAGATATCGTAGATGAGCAGTTCTTC.

Remarks on this clone: Additional DNA sequences in this sample encode the identical CDR3. The chain employs TRBV3-1 (or the pseudogene TRBV3-2) and TRBJ1-1; no definite D call. Trimming removed 2 bases at V and 0 bases at J, with 7 bases between. The CDR3 runs 14 residues. CDR1 is LGHDT, CDR2 YNNKEL, per germline (reference sequence). For the CDR3, the DNA is TGTGCCAGCAGCCAAAGGACGGTGAACACTGAAGCTTTCTTT. The encoded protein is CASSQRTVNTEAFF.

V and J are TRBV30 and TRBJ2-5; 7 bases are shared with TRBD1. V shed 5 bases, J shed 5 bases, and the junction held 14 bases outside the gene matches. Germline V CDR1 and CDR2: GTSNPN, SVGIG (reference sequence). The CDR3 is made up of 15 amino acids. This chain's CDR3 is CAWALGQGVWETQYF. The CDR3 DNA reads TGTGCCTGGGCCCTTGGGCAGGGGGTCTGGGAGACCCAGTACTTC.

The V and J genes are TRBV5-5 and TRBJ1-1; D remains unclear. Germline assignment: CDR1 SGHKS and CDR2 YYEKEE (reference sequence). V shed 1 base and J shed 3 bases, with 4 bases lying between them. This CDR3 comprises 12 residues. The DNA of the CDR3 is TGTGCCAGCAGCTTGTCGCACACTGAAGCTTTCTTT. Its protein is CASSLSHTEAFF.

This chain links TRBV3-1 (or the pseudogene TRBV3-2) with TRBJ2-1, with 8 bases lining up with TRBD2. V shed 4 bases, J shed 7 bases, and the junction held 9 bases outside the gene matches. Germline assignment: CDR1 LGHDT and CDR2 YNNKEL (reference sequence). This CDR3 region has 15 residues. The DNA of the CDR3 is TGTGCCAGCAGCCTCGGACTAGCATCGTTGAATGAGCAGTTCTTC. It yields the protein CASSLGLASLNEQFF.

The chain links TRBV19 to TRBJ1-1; D may be TRBD1 (6 bases). Trimming stripped 7 bases from V and 6 bases from J, with 21 bases between. CDR1 and CDR2 (germline): LNHDA, SQIVND (reference sequence). The CDR3 sequence is 15 residues long. The CDR3 region has the DNA TGTGCCAGTACCCCCCTCTCAGGGGCTAAGGCTGAAGCTTTCTTT. This codes for CASTPLSGAKAEAFF.

Note on this clone: Other DNA sequences in the same sample also yield this CDR3. The gene calls are TRBV11-2 and TRBJ2-5; 8 bases are shared with TRBD2. This CDR3 spans 16 amino acids. Trimming cost V 5 bases and J 1 base; bases outside gene matches: 9. Germline V CDR1 and CDR2: SGHAT, FQNNGV. CDR3 nucleotides: TGTGCCAGCAGCACACGGACTAGCAGATCCCAAGAGACCCAGTACTTC. This translates into CASSTRTSRSQETQYF. The full variable domain, completed using reference TRBV11-2 and TRBJ2-5, is EAGVAQSPRYKIIEKRQSVAFWCNPISGHATLYWYQQILGQGPKLLIQFQNNGVVDDSQLPKDRFSAERLKGVDSTLKIQPAKLEDSAVYLCASSTRTSRSQETQYFGPGTRLLVL.

The chain joins TRBV4-3 to TRBJ2-1; TRBD2 is a possible D gene (6 bases). Germline CDR1 LGHNA, CDR2 YSLEER. This CDR3 has 13 residues. V shed 0 bases and J shed 8 bases, with 8 bases lying between them. The CDR3 reads CASSQDRRDEQFF. In DNA form, the CDR3 reads TGCGCCAGCAGCCAAGATAGGAGGGATGAGCAGTTCTTC.

This clone was seen only a few times. The V and J genes are TRBV5-1 and TRBJ1-5; unclear D gene. The V and J ends lost 0 bases and 1 base respectively, with 5 bases between them. Germline values: CDR1 SGHRS, CDR2 YFSETQ. This CDR3 is 14 amino acids long. The CDR3 DNA reads TGCGCCAGCAGCTTGGGGGAAAGCAATCAGCCCCAGCATTTT. The encoded protein is CASSLGESNQPQHF.

The rearrangement links TRBV19 to TRBJ1-4, with D possibly matching TRBD1 (5 bases). V dropped 3 bases and J dropped 5 bases, with 10 bases sitting between them. The CDR3 has 14 amino acids. CDR1 and CDR2 from the germline V gene are LNHDA and SQIVND (reference sequence). CDR3 bases: TGTGCCAGTAGTATGGGGGGGAACAATGAAAAACTGTTTTTT. Protein sequence: CASSMGGNNEKLFF.